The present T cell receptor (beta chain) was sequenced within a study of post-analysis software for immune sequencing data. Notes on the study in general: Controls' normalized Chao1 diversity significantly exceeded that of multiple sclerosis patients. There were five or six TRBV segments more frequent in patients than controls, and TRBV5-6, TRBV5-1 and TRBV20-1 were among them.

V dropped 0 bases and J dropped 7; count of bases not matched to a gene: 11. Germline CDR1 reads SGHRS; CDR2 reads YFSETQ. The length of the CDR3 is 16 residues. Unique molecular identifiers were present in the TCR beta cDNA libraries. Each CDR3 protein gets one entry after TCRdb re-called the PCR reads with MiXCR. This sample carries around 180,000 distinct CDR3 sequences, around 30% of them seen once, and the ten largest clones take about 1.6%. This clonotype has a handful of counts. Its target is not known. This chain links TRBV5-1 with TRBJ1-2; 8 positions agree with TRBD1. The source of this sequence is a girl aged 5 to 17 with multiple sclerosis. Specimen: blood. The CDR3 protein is CASSLEILQGASGYTF. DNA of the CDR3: TGCGCCAGCAGCTTGGAAATCCTGCAGGGGGCGTCTGGCTACACCTTC.